What follows are 15 T cell receptor beta chains derived from one specimen sequenced in a study of T cell responses to AZD1222 COVID-19 vaccine. Sequencing used immunoSEQ multiplex PCR; TCRdb keeps in-frame clones, though not all of them. The sample yields some 200,000 clones, around 90% seen once. This sample comprised peripheral blood, obtained 28 days after the second AZD1222 dose. The receptors shown here come from an adult who received the AZD1222 COVID-19 vaccine.

This clone was counted a few times. V is TRBV3-1 (or the pseudogene TRBV3-2) and J is TRBJ2-7, with 7 positions matching TRBD2. The CDR3 sequence is 13 residues long. Germline V gene lookup returns CDR1 LGHDT and CDR2 YNNKEL (reference sequence). Trimming took 8 bases from V and 4 from J; bases not matched to a gene: 8. The CDR3 here is CASGLENGYEQYF. CDR3 sequence (DNA): TGTGCCAGCGGACTAGAGAATGGGTACGAGCAGTACTTC.

This chain links TRBV28 with TRBJ1-6; no clear D. V lost 6 bases, J lost 7 bases, and 13 bases lay in between. CDR1 is MDHEN and CDR2 is SYDVKM in the germline V gene. This CDR3 spans 14 amino acids. This CDR3 is CASSPPGLNSPLHF. The CDR3 nucleotides are TGTGCCAGCAGCCCTCCGGGCCTGAATTCACCCCTCCACTTT.

The gene calls are TRBV6-1 and TRBJ2-2; D unresolved. The CDR3 covers 12 residues. V was pared by 3 bases and J by 1 base, with 0 bases between. The germline V gene encodes CDR1 MNHNS and CDR2 SASEGT. The CDR3 loop reads CASSENTGELFF. CDR3 DNA: TGTGCCAGCAGTGAGAACACCGGGGAGCTGTTTTTT.

V gene TRBV10-2 combines with J gene TRBJ2-3; 8 bases agree with TRBD2. Germline assignment: CDR1 WSHSY and CDR2 SAAADI. The V segment lost 5 bases and the J segment 0 bases; nucleotides outside the gene matches: 4. This CDR3 region has 15 residues. CDR3: CASSLTSGSTDTQYF. The CDR3 nucleotides read TGCGCCAGCAGTCTAACTAGCGGTAGCACAGATACGCAGTATTTT.

V is TRBV7-3 and J is TRBJ1-3, with TRBD1 matching 7 bases. The CDR3 length is 14 residues. Germline values: CDR1 SGHTA, CDR2 FQGTGA. V was pared by 4 bases and J by 2 bases, with 2 bases of the junction left unmatched. The CDR3 sequence: CASSSTGTGNTIYF. In DNA form, the CDR3 reads TGTGCCAGCAGCTCGACAGGGACTGGAAACACCATATATTTT. The full variable domain, rest sourced from reference TRBV7-3 and TRBJ1-3, is GAGVSQTPSNKVTEKGKYVELRCDPISGHTALYWYRQSLGQGPEFLIYFQGTGAADDSGLPNDRFFAVRPEGSVSTLKIQRTERGDSAVYLCASSSTGTGNTIYFGEGSWLTVV.

The chain links TRBV21-1 to TRBJ2-3; the table gives TRBD2 as D, unverified against the DNA. TRBV21-1 is designated a pseudogene. The CDR3 runs 17 residues. The DNA of the CDR3 is TGTGCCAGCAGCCGTGGGACTAGCGGGAGTTGGACAGATACGCAGTATTTT. It codes for CASSRGTSGSWTDTQYF.

A remark on this clone: Mismatch with germline at one junction end may stem from a read error. The chain employs TRBV5-1 and TRBJ2-7, with 10 bases matching TRBD1. CDR1 SGHRS and CDR2 YFSETQ come from the germline V gene. This CDR3 contains 16 residues. The CDR3 region has the DNA TGCGCCAGCAGCCCTTCCCCGACAGGGGGCTCCGACGAGCAGTACTTC. Its protein is CASSPSPTGGSDEQYF.

This clone occurred a few times. The gene calls are TRBV6-2 or TRBV6-3 and TRBJ2-3; tentatively, D is TRBD2 (5 bases). V lost 0 bases and J 0 bases, leaving 7 bases between the germline ends. CDR1 and CDR2 (germline): MNHEY, SVGEGT. The CDR3 sequence is 15 residues long. The CDR3 DNA follows: TGTGCCAGCAGTTACTCTTCGGGGAGCACAGATACGCAGTATTTT. Translation gives CASSYSSGSTDTQYF.

J is TRBJ1-5 and V is TRBV27; TRBD1 matches 9 bases. The trim removed 4 bases at V and 4 bases at J, leaving 8 bases unmatched. Looked up from germline, CDR1 is MNHEY and CDR2 is SMNVEV (reference sequence). CDR3 length equals 16 residues. CDR3 sequence: CASSSTDRGRNQPQHF. The CDR3 coding sequence is TGTGCCAGCAGTTCAACGGACAGGGGCCGAAATCAGCCCCAGCATTTT.

The J gene is TRBJ2-2, the V gene TRBV5-1; D possibly matches TRBD1 or TRBD2 (5 bases each). The CDR3 loop spans 12 amino acids. Germline V gene sequence: CDR1 SGHRS, CDR2 YFSETQ. Trimming pared 5 bases from V and 8 bases from J, leaving 10 bases between. The CDR3 loop reads CASRPGQGELFF. In nucleotides, the CDR3 is TGCGCCAGCAGGCCGGGGCAGGGGGAGCTGTTTTTT. Looking up the rest from reference TRBV5-1 and TRBJ2-2 gives the full variable domain: KAGVTQTPRYLIKTRGQQVTLSCSPISGHRSVSWYQQTPGQGLQFLFEYFSETQRNKGNFPGRFSGRQFSNSRSEMNVSTLELGDSALYLCASRPGQGELFFGEGSRLTVL.

This clone has only a few counts. The chain combines TRBV23-1 with TRBJ1-2, with TRBD1 matching over 10 bases. TRBV23-1 is an open reading frame whose function is uncertain. The CDR3 runs 13 residues. Trimming removed 4 bases from V and 8 bases from J; junction bases left unmatched: 4. The CDR3 spells CASSLGDRGGYTF. In DNA form, the CDR3 reads TGCGCCAGCAGTCTCGGGGACAGGGGAGGCTACACCTTC.

The gene calls are TRBV28 and TRBJ1-6; D possibly corresponds to TRBD1 (5 bases). V was shortened by 1 base and J by 0 bases, with 16 bases between the two germline ends. This CDR3 is built from 19 residues. CDR1 is MDHEN, CDR2 SYDVKM, per germline. CDR3: CASSLSGVTASSYNSPLHF. The CDR3, as DNA: TGTGCCAGCAGTTTATCGGGGGTTACAGCGAGCTCCTATAATTCACCCCTCCACTTT.

CDR3 bases: TGTGCCAGCAGCACCCCCCCCCACTACAATGAGCAGTTCTTC. Protein: CASSTPPHYNEQFF. V and J are TRBV7-2 and TRBJ2-1; D not certain. Germline loops: CDR1 SGHTA, CDR2 FQGNSA. V gave up 5 bases and J gave up 3 bases, with 11 bases separating them. There are 14 residues in the CDR3.

This chain joins TRBV19 and TRBJ2-1, with 12 bases aligning to TRBD2. Germline V gives CDR1 LNHDA, CDR2 SQIVND (reference sequence). The CDR3 consists of 15 residues. J lost 4 bases, V lost 8 bases, and 6 bases had no gene match. CDR3 sequence reads: CASSSGRALYNEQFF. The DNA of the CDR3 is TGTGCCAGTTCTAGCGGGAGGGCCCTTTACAATGAGCAGTTCTTC.

The chain employs TRBV6-2 or TRBV6-3 and TRBJ2-7, with D possibly being TRBD1 or TRBD2 (8 bases each). Germline V gene sequence: CDR1 MNHEY, CDR2 SVGEGT. This CDR3 has 15 residues. Trimming removed 6 bases from V and 4 bases from J, with 19 bases in between. The CDR3 protein is CASSLGQGGRYEQYF. The CDR3 coding sequence is TGTGCCAGCAGCCTTGGACAGGGCGGGAGGTACGAGCAGTACTTC.